The clone carrying this TCR beta chain has a handful of counts. This record belongs to a study of blood T cells in healthy people across ages. Study background: T cells yielded about one barcoded beta molecule per two cells through template switching.

PCR was performed a second time for roughly 7 to 12 cycles using a sample-barcoded 5' primer and a J-beta primer mix. TCRdb recomputed calls from the 5' RACE reads with MiXCR, one row per CDR3 protein. The table lists about 570,000 distinct CDR3 sequences, 27% of them singletons, with under 20% in the top ten. Trimming removed 5 bases from V and 3 bases from J, with 19 bases in between. Germline assignment: CDR1 DFQATT and CDR2 SNEGSKA (reference sequence). The CDR3 spans 16 residues. The chain couples TRBV20-1 to TRBJ1-4; D is possibly TRBD1 (5 bases). The sample was blood. The TCR comes from a woman in her sixties or seventies in good health. The CDR3 here is CSAFSLGEQANEKLFF. The CDR3 DNA reads as TGCAGTGCTTTCTCTCTGGGGGAGCAAGCTAATGAAAAACTGTTTTTT.